The 15 T cell receptor beta chains presented below share a single source sample, sequenced in a study of lymphopenia after photon versus proton radiotherapy. Sequencing was performed with immunoSEQ multiplex PCR; in TCRdb, only in-frame clones are kept and a portion is missing. The table lists about 12,000 clones, roughly nine tenths of them singletons, with 2.5% to 4% in the top ten. Sequencing used peripheral blood, obtained from a patient treated with proton-based radiotherapy. These receptors all stem from a man in his fifties or sixties with pancreatic cancer.

The chain links TRBV18 to TRBJ1-1; D is uncertain. V was trimmed by 2 bases and J by 4 bases, leaving 11 bases between them. The length of the CDR3 is 14 residues. Per the germline V gene, CDR1 is KGHSH and CDR2 is LQKENI. CDR3 region: CASSPSNSGTEAFF. CDR3 nucleotide sequence: TGTGCCAGCTCACCATCTAACTCGGGCACTGAAGCTTTCTTT.

The J gene is TRBJ1-1, the V gene TRBV27, with TRBD1 matching over 7 bases. CDR1 is MNHEY and CDR2 is SMNVEV in the germline V gene (reference sequence). Losses at the gene ends were 6 bases for V and 2 bases for J; bases not matched to a gene: 6. The CDR3 sequence is 14 residues long. CDR3 region: CASSRQGGNTEAFF. In nucleotides, the CDR3 is TGTGCCAGCAGCAGACAGGGTGGAAACACTGAAGCTTTCTTT.

The gene calls are TRBV6-1 and TRBJ1-1; D remains unclear. The germline V gene has CDR1 MNHNS and CDR2 SASEGT. This CDR3 comprises 12 residues. V dropped 0 bases and J dropped 8 bases, with 7 bases sitting between them. The CDR3 here is CASSEAGREAFF. CDR3 DNA sequence: TGTGCCAGCAGTGAAGCGGGGAGGGAAGCTTTCTTT.

Notes on this clone: Sequence at one end of the junction differs from germline and may be a read error. The V and J genes are TRBV19 and TRBJ1-1, with a possible D match to TRBD1 (5 bases). Germline lookup yields CDR1 LNHDA and CDR2 SQIVND (reference sequence). This CDR3 spans 14 amino acids. For the CDR3, the DNA is TGTGCCAGTACTACCCAGTTGGGGGGGTCTGACGCTTTCTTT. Amino acids: CASTTQLGGSDAFF.

The CDR3 coding sequence is TGTGCCAGCAGCCCCACTAGTTTCGGGAGAAATGAGCAGTTCTTC. Translated, it gives CASSPTSFGRNEQFF. The V gene is TRBV7-9, the J gene TRBJ2-1; TRBD2 is a possible D gene (6 bases). The CDR3 loop spans 15 amino acids. The ends were cut back, 5 bases at V and 7 bases at J, with 18 bases in the middle. Germline CDR1 is SEHNR and CDR2 is FQNEAQ (reference sequence).

To note about this clone: An end of the junction differs from the germline gene, which may be a read error. The V and J genes are TRBV6-1 and TRBJ1-4, with a possible D match to TRBD1 (5 bases). The CDR3 sequence is 11 residues long. Per the germline V gene, CDR1 is MNHNS and CDR2 is SASEGT. CDR3 DNA: TGTGCCGGGGGGACCGGGAGGCCGCACGATTTT. It is translated as CAGGTGRPHDF.

This clone was seen more than once but under ten times. This chain links TRBV28 with TRBJ2-1, with D perhaps TRBD2 (5 bases). In germline, CDR1 is MDHEN, CDR2 SYDVKM. This CDR3 has 15 amino acids. Trimming shortened V by 3 bases and J by 5 bases, and 14 bases separated the two germline ends. CDR3 sequence: CASSFPMEVHNEQFF. The DNA for the CDR3 is TGTGCCAGCAGTTTCCCCATGGAGGTCCACAATGAGCAGTTCTTC.

This clone was seen once. CDR3 in amino acids: CASSAGRTNTGELFF. CDR3 in DNA: TGTGCCAGTAGTGCGGGACGGACGAACACCGGGGAGCTGTTTTTT. This chain uses TRBV19 with TRBJ2-2, with D tentatively TRBD2 (6 bases). Trimming took 5 bases from V and 0 from J, leaving 10 bases between them. Per germline, CDR1 LNHDA and CDR2 SQIVND (reference sequence). The CDR3 consists of 15 residues.

The gene calls are TRBV19 and TRBJ1-2; 10 bases line up with TRBD1. The CDR3 contains 17 residues. Germline-derived CDR1 and CDR2 are LNHDA and SQIVND (reference sequence). Trimming cost V 5 bases and J 0 bases; bases outside gene matches: 9. CDR3 region: CASSSTGGYQANYGYTF. In nucleotides, the CDR3 is TGTGCCAGTAGTTCGACAGGGGGCTACCAAGCTAACTATGGCTACACCTTC.

This chain connects TRBV30 to TRBJ1-1; no clear D. The germline V and J ends were trimmed by 4 bases and 1 base, with 7 bases remaining between them. CDR1 and CDR2 from the germline V gene are GTSNPN and SVGIG (reference sequence). The CDR3 totals 12 residues. As DNA, the CDR3 is TGTGCCTGGAAGCGGGAGAACACTGAAGCTTTCTTT. Translating gives CAWKRENTEAFF. Full variable domain (rest looked up from reference TRBV30 and TRBJ1-1): SQTIHQWPATLVQPVGSPLSLECTVEGTSNPNLYWYRQAAGRGLQLLFYSVGIGQISSEVPQNLSASRPQDRQFILSSKKLLLSDSGFYLCAWKRENTEAFFGQGTRLTVV.

The chain links TRBV21-1 to TRBJ2-4; the table's D call, TRBD2, was not checked against the DNA. TRBV21-1 is reported as a pseudogene. The CDR3 runs 12 residues. CDR3 coding DNA: TGTGCCAGCGGACCCTACTTCGGGAGTCAGTACTTC. Translating gives CASGPYFGSQYF.

The chain has TRBV18 and TRBJ2-3; the D gene could be TRBD1 or TRBD2 (6 bases each). V lost 3 bases and J 8 bases, leaving 18 bases between the germline ends. This CDR3 is built from 15 residues. CDR1 and CDR2 from the germline V gene are KGHSH and LQKENI. This CDR3 is CASSPLESGAATQYF. CDR3 DNA: TGTGCCAGCTCACCCCTCGAATCGGGGGCCGCTACGCAGTATTTT.

The chain combines TRBV28 with TRBJ2-1; D could derive from TRBD1 or TRBD2 (5 bases each). Germline values: CDR1 MDHEN, CDR2 SYDVKM. V was cut by 3 bases and J by 7 bases, with 22 bases left in between. CDR3 length equals 17 residues. CDR3 in amino acids: CASSFPPREGFRNEQFF. In DNA form, the CDR3 reads TGTGCCAGCAGTTTCCCACCCCGAGAGGGGTTTAGGAATGAGCAGTTCTTC. Drawing the rest from reference TRBV28 and TRBJ2-1, the complete variable domain is DVKVTQSSRYLVKRTGEKVFLECVQDMDHENMFWYRQDPGLGLRLIYFSYDVKMKEKGDIPEGYSVSREKKERFSLILESASTNQTSMYLCASSFPPREGFRNEQFFGPGTRLTVL.

V is TRBV2 and J is TRBJ2-3; TRBD2 matches at 11 bases. V shed 2 bases, J shed 5 bases, and the junction held 3 bases outside the gene matches. Germline V gene sequence: CDR1 SNHLY, CDR2 FYNNEI. The CDR3 sequence is 15 residues long. The CDR3 is CASSETSGRIDTQYF. Here the CDR3 DNA reads TGTGCCAGCAGTGAAACTAGCGGGAGAATAGATACGCAGTATTTT.

The V and J genes are TRBV2 and TRBJ2-2; the match to TRBD1 covers 7 bases. CDR1 is SNHLY, CDR2 FYNNEI, per germline. The CDR3 loop spans 14 amino acids. The V segment lost 7 bases and the J segment 0 bases; nucleotides outside the gene matches: 2. CDR3 sequence: CASTGTANTGELFF. The CDR3 DNA is TGTGCCAGCACTGGGACAGCGAACACCGGGGAGCTGTTTTTT.